The 8 T cell receptor beta chains below all came from one sample that was sequenced in a study of blood T cell repertoires in COVID-19. Profiling relied on immunoSEQ multiplex PCR, and the TCRdb table lists in-frame clones only, not all of them. This table holds approximately 270,000 clones, 86% found once. Sequencing was done on a sample of PBMCs or T cells enriched from blood (not recorded which). All receptors derive from a man aged 35-49 years who had recovered from COVID-19.

The chain uses TRBV27 and TRBJ1-5, with D perhaps matching TRBD1 (5 bases). V lost 8 bases, J lost 3 bases, and 14 bases lay in between. The CDR3 length is 14 residues. Germline-derived CDR1 and CDR2 are MNHEY and SMNVEV (reference sequence). The DNA of the CDR3 is TGTGCCAGCGCGAGGGGACTGTTCAATCAGCCCCAGCATTTT. Translated, it gives CASARGLFNQPQHF.

The rearrangement joins TRBV5-6 to TRBJ1-5; maybe TRBD1 (6 bases). The germline V gene encodes CDR1 SGHDT and CDR2 YYEEEE. Between the trimmed V and J ends, which lost 4 bases and 2 bases, there was a span of 13 bases. This CDR3 has 15 amino acids. CDR3 bases: TGTGCCAGCAGCGGGACACCCCTCGGCAATCAGCCCCAGCATTTT. Its protein is CASSGTPLGNQPQHF.

The rearrangement joins TRBV11-2 to TRBJ2-5; 8 nucleotides match TRBD2. This CDR3 comprises 18 residues. Per the germline V gene, CDR1 is SGHAT and CDR2 is FQNNGV. V lost 5 bases and J lost 1; bases outside the gene matches: 15. The CDR3 is CASSLGIDPAGVQETQYF. The CDR3 DNA sequence: TGTGCCAGCAGCCTAGGAATTGATCCAGCGGGAGTCCAAGAGACCCAGTACTTC.

This clone was counted a few times. The CDR3 bases are TGCGCCAGCAGCCAAGATCCAGCTAGCTGGGAGACCCAGTACTTC. Amino acid sequence: CASSQDPASWETQYF. The V gene is TRBV4-3, the J gene TRBJ2-5, with D possibly matching TRBD2 (5 bases). V was cut by 0 bases and J by 5 bases, with 13 bases left in between. The CDR3 spans 15 residues. CDR1 and CDR2 from the germline V gene are LGHNA and YSLEER.

The chain has TRBV4-1 and TRBJ2-1; 14 bases align to TRBD2. The CDR3 contains 16 residues. Trimming at V came to 2 bases and at J to 6 bases, leaving 3 bases not matched to a gene. Germline lookup yields CDR1 MGHRA and CDR2 YSYEKL. The CDR3 bases are TGCGCCAGCAGCCAACCGGGACTAGCGGGAGTCAATGAGCAGTTCTTC. Translating gives CASSQPGLAGVNEQFF.

The V gene is TRBV19, the J gene TRBJ2-3; D gene unclear. Trimming stripped 1 base from V and 2 bases from J, with 13 bases between. The CDR3 extends over 16 amino acids. Looked up from germline, CDR1 is LNHDA and CDR2 is SQIVND (reference sequence). The CDR3 DNA reads TGTGCCAGTAGTATAGGAGAGCAGGTGTCCACAGATACGCAGTATTTT. It translates to CASSIGEQVSTDTQYF.

The V and J genes are TRBV5-4 and TRBJ2-5; D gene ambiguous. The CDR3 extends over 15 amino acids. V was cut by 2 bases and J by 5 bases, with 16 bases left in between. Germline V gives CDR1 SGHNT, CDR2 YYREEE (reference sequence). The CDR3 sequence: CASSLENRGEETQYF. In DNA, the CDR3 is TGTGCCAGCAGCTTAGAAAATCGAGGCGAGGAGACCCAGTACTTC.

The J gene is TRBJ2-7, the V gene TRBV14; a weak D match, TRBD1 (5 bases). Trimming cost V 1 base and J 0 bases, with 13 bases left between them. Germline CDR1 and CDR2: SGHDN and FVKESK. This CDR3 has 16 amino acids. CDR3 coding DNA: TGTGCCAGCAGCCAAGTAGAAACAGGACCCTCCTACGAGCAGTACTTC. Its protein product is CASSQVETGPSYEQYF.